Given below is one TCR beta chain in context. What it recognizes is unknown. The sample comes from a study of cytotoxic CD8 clonotypes in ibrutinib-treated CLL. Study details: Included were 11 relapsed/refractory and approximately 15 treatment-naive patients, of whom approximately 18 were IGHV unmutated. Treatment had run for a median roughly 13 months, range 6 to 36, when response samples were taken.

The CDR3 length is 11 residues. Germline V gives CDR1 SQVTM, CDR2 ANQGSEA. The V end was cut by 7 bases, the J end by 5 bases, with 11 bases between. Sequenced by immunoSEQ multiplex PCR; TCRdb stores in-frame clones only, minus some. Among some 46,000 clones, approximately 69% were seen once, and the ten largest hold roughly 13%. Study observations and caveats: A rise in clonality was seen at ibrutinib response, and a fall back toward baseline was seen at progression. Age-matched healthy donor levels were exceeded by baseline clonality, which tracked circulating CD8+ T-cell counts.

This sequence originates from a human donor with chronic lymphocytic leukemia. The input for sequencing was PBMCs, taken after 12 months of ibrutinib treatment. This chain links TRBV29-1 with TRBJ1-2; D call uncertain. The CDR3 coding sequence is TGCAGCGCACGAGGACTTTATGGCTACACCTTC. Protein sequence: CSARGLYGYTF. Together with reference TRBV29-1 and TRBJ1-2, the CDR3 gives the full variable domain: SAVISQKPSRDICQRGTSLTIQCQVDSQVTMMFWYRQQPGQSLTLIATANQGSEATYESGFVIDKFPISRPNLTFSTLTVSNMSPEDSSIYLCSARGLYGYTFGSGTRLTVV.